This T cell receptor (beta chain) was sequenced for a study of blood T cell repertoires in COVID-19. The wider study: COVID-19 samples, acute and convalescent, were from the United States, Italy and Spain. The cDNA or gDNA used as material had been derived from T cells, B-cell-depleted T cells, or PBMCs.

Study processing details: Scientists estimated how many nucleated cells there were by amplifying reference gene primers. Method: immunoSEQ multiplex PCR; TCRdb's copy keeps in-frame clones and lacks some. V, J and clone size are those of that table, while D and trimming were read from the DNA. The sample has 150,000 to 200,000 clones; over 75% are singletons. Germline values: CDR1 ENHRY, CDR2 SYGVKD. The CDR3 runs 15 residues. Trimming removed 6 bases from V and 0 bases from J, with 14 bases in between. Specimen: peripheral blood. The receptor's source is a man in his 70s with acute or convalescent COVID-19. This chain connects TRBV10-3 to TRBJ1-1; D is uncertain. The CDR3 is CAISPGRGMNTEAFF. CDR3 in DNA: TGTGCCATCAGCCCTGGACGGGGAATGAACACTGAAGCTTTCTTT.